Below, 16 T cell receptor beta chains from the same sample are listed, as sequenced in a study of blood T cell repertoires in COVID-19. Using immunoSEQ multiplex PCR, the repertoire was profiled, and TCRdb retains in-frame clones only, with some absent. The sample consists of some 230,000 clones, around 84% of them appearing once. Sample: peripheral blood. These TCRs come from a woman aged 55-70 years who had recovered from COVID-19.

This clone was picked up one time. In DNA, the CDR3 is TGTGCCAGCAGCCCTAGGGGGGGCACAGGGGGCGGCACCGGGGAGCTGTTTTTT. Protein product: CASSPRGGTGGGTGELFF. The chain recombines TRBV7-9 with TRBJ2-2; 9 bases match TRBD1. CDR3 length equals 18 residues. Germline assignment: CDR1 SEHNR and CDR2 FQNEAQ (reference sequence). The J segment lost 4 bases and the V segment lost 5 bases, leaving 14 bases of the junction unmatched.

The J gene is TRBJ2-3, the V gene TRBV5-1, with D possibly matching TRBD2 (7 bases). V was shortened by 4 bases and J by 6 bases, with 12 bases between the two germline ends. This CDR3 comprises 13 residues. CDR1 and CDR2 from the germline V gene are SGHRS and YFSETQ. The CDR3 DNA sequence: TGCGCCAGCAGCCCTGGGAGGGGGGATACGCAGTATTTT. The encoded protein is CASSPGRGDTQYF.

The chain joins TRBV11-2 to TRBJ2-5; 13 nucleotides align to TRBD2. The CDR3 totals 15 residues. J lost 5 bases, V lost 5 bases, and 5 bases had no gene match. Germline V lookup: CDR1 SGHAT, CDR2 FQNNGV. The CDR3 sequence: CASSEGLAGPETQYF. The CDR3 coding sequence is TGTGCCAGCAGCGAGGGACTAGCGGGGCCGGAGACCCAGTACTTC.

V and J are TRBV6-1 and TRBJ1-4; 10 bases match TRBD1. This CDR3 comprises 15 residues. The germline gives CDR1 MNHNS, CDR2 SASEGT. The V and J ends lost 2 bases and 8 bases, in that order; junction bases with no gene match: 5. In nucleotides, the CDR3 is TGTGCCAGCAGTGAAAGACAGGGGGCTCGGGAAAAACTGTTTTTT. This encodes CASSERQGAREKLFF.

The chain couples TRBV5-1 to TRBJ1-2, with D unresolved. Germline CDR1 is SGHRS and CDR2 is YFSETQ. The CDR3 extends over 13 amino acids. Trimming cost V 2 bases and J 8 bases, with 13 bases left between them. CDR3 nucleotide sequence: TGCGCCAGCAGCTTAGAGCCACGGGGAGGCTACACCTTC. It is translated as CASSLEPRGGYTF.

This clone has just a few counts. The rearrangement links TRBV9 to TRBJ2-3, with D maybe TRBD1 (5 bases). Deletions cut 1 base from V and 5 bases from J, with 5 bases between. This CDR3 region has 12 residues. Germline V lookup: CDR1 SGDLS, CDR2 YYNGEE. For the CDR3, the DNA is TGTGCCAGCAGCGTACAGGGAGATACGCAGTATTTT. It codes for CASSVQGDTQYF.

This clone appeared a single time. The chain carries TRBV9 and TRBJ1-3, with no clear D. In germline, CDR1 is SGDLS, CDR2 YYNGEE. There are 15 residues in the CDR3. V shed 4 bases and J shed 4 bases, with 15 bases lying between them. The CDR3 spells CASSPLGAGGNTIYF. CDR3 in DNA: TGTGCCAGCAGCCCCTTGGGTGCGGGGGGAAACACCATATATTTT.

The CDR3 DNA follows: TGTGCCAGCAGCCTCGGGACAGTAGGGGAAAAACTGTTTTTT. Encoded protein: CASSLGTVGEKLFF. The V gene is TRBV7-2, the J gene TRBJ1-4; TRBD1 agrees at 7 bases. Germline loops: CDR1 SGHTA, CDR2 FQGNSA. The junction had 8 bases not matched to a gene; V was cut back by 5 bases and J by 8 bases. CDR3 length equals 14 residues.

The chain recombines TRBV5-1 with TRBJ1-1; 9 bases line up with TRBD1. The CDR3 is made up of 14 amino acids. The V and J ends lost 1 base and 4 bases, in that order; junction bases with no gene match: 2. CDR1 SGHRS and CDR2 YFSETQ come from the germline V gene. The CDR3 loop is CASSLTGGGTEAFF. CDR3 bases: TGCGCCAGCAGCTTGACAGGGGGCGGCACTGAAGCTTTCTTT.

The V and J genes are TRBV11-1 and TRBJ1-2, with TRBD1 matching over 9 bases. Germline V CDR1 and CDR2: SGHAT, FQDESV (reference sequence). The CDR3 extends over 13 amino acids. Trimming removed 4 bases from V and 6 bases from J; junction bases left unmatched: 3. The CDR3 sequence: CASSYRTGDGYTF. The CDR3 region has the DNA TGTGCCAGCAGCTACCGGACAGGGGATGGCTACACCTTC.

The chain uses TRBV6-5 and TRBJ1-1, with D perhaps TRBD1 (5 bases). Between the trimmed V and J ends, which lost 5 bases and 8 bases, there was a span of 12 bases. CDR1 and CDR2 (germline): MNHEY, SVGAGI. CDR3 length: 12 residues. CDR3 sequence (DNA): TGTGCCAGCAGTCCCGGGACTAGCGAAGCTTTCTTT. This codes for CASSPGTSEAFF.

This chain uses TRBV2 with TRBJ1-1, with 7 bases that match TRBD1. CDR3 length: 15 amino acids. V trimming: 6 bases; J trimming: 4 bases; junction bases outside the gene matches: 11. Germline CDR1 is SNHLY and CDR2 is FYNNEI. The CDR3 coding sequence is TGTGCCAGCAGAGAAAAAAAGCCAGGGGGCACTGAAGCTTTCTTT. Translated: CASREKKPGGTEAFF.

The CDR3 DNA is TGTGCCAGCAGTTTATCGGGGCAGGGAACAAGAGATACGCAGTATTTT. This encodes CASSLSGQGTRDTQYF. The V call is TRBV27, the J call TRBJ2-3, with D perhaps TRBD1 (5 bases). The CDR3 consists of 16 residues. V was cut by 0 bases and J by 5 bases, with 15 bases left in between. Per the germline V gene, CDR1 is MNHEY and CDR2 is SMNVEV (reference sequence).

J is TRBJ1-3 and V is TRBV28; tentatively, D is TRBD1 (6 bases). With 1 base removed from V and 4 bases from J, the gap between germline ends came to 8 bases. The length of the CDR3 is 14 residues. From germline, CDR1 is MDHEN and CDR2 SYDVKM. DNA of the CDR3: TGTGCCAGCAGTTTATCGGGGGGCGGAAACACCATATATTTT. Encoded protein: CASSLSGGGNTIYF.

This chain joins TRBV30 and TRBJ2-1, with D tentatively TRBD2 (6 bases). The V gene's germline CDR1 is GTSNPN and CDR2 SVGIG (reference sequence). There are 14 residues in the CDR3. V was pared by 2 bases and J by 6 bases, with 14 bases between. The CDR3: CAWSPTAEGNEQFF. The CDR3 nucleotides are TGTGCCTGGAGTCCGACAGCGGAGGGCAATGAGCAGTTCTTC. Complete variable domain (other parts from reference TRBV30 and TRBJ2-1): SQTIHQWPATLVQPVGSPLSLECTVEGTSNPNLYWYRQAAGRGLQLLFYSVGIGQISSEVPQNLSASRPQDRQFILSSKKLLLSDSGFYLCAWSPTAEGNEQFFGPGTRLTVL.

Remarks on this clone: At the DNA level, this CDR3 is encoded by other sequences in the same sample as well. The chain couples TRBV15 to TRBJ2-2; the D gene is possibly TRBD2 (5 bases). The ends were cut back, 0 bases at V and 1 base at J, with 6 bases in the middle. There are 15 residues in the CDR3. Germline CDR1 and CDR2: LNHNV and YYDKDF (reference sequence). The CDR3 DNA reads TGTGCCACCAGCAGAGATCGGGGGAACACCGGGGAGCTGTTTTTT. It specifies CATSRDRGNTGELFF.